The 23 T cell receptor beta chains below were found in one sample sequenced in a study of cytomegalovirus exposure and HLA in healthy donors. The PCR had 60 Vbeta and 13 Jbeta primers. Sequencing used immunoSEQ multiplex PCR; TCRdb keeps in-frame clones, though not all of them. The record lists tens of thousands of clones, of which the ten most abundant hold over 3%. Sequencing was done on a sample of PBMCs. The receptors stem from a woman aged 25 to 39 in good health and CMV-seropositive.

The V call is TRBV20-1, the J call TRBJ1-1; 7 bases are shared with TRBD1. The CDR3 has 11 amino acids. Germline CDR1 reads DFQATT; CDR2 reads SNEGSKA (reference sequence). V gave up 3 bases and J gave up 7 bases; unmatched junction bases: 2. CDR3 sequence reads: CSARDRFEAFF. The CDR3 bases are TGCAGTGCTAGGGACAGGTTTGAAGCTTTCTTT.

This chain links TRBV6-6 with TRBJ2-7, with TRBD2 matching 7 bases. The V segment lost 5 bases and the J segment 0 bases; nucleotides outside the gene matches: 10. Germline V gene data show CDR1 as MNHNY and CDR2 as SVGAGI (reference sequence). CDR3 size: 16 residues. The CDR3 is CASSRPLERGSYEQYF. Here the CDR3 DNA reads TGTGCCAGCAGTCGACCCCTCGAGCGGGGCTCCTACGAGCAGTACTTC.

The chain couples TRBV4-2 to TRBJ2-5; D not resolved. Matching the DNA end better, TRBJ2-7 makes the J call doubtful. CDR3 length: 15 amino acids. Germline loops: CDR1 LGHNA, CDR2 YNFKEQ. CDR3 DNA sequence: TGTGCCAGCAGCCAAGACGAACAGAATGACTACGAGCAGTACTTC. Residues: CASSQDEQNDYEQYF.

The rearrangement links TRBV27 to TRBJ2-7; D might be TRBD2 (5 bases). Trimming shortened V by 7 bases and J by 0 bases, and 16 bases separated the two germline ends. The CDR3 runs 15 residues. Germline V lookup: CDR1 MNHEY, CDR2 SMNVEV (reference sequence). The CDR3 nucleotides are TGTGCCAGCAAAATGGAAAGCGGCAGCTCCTACGAGCAGTACTTC. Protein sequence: CASKMESGSSYEQYF.

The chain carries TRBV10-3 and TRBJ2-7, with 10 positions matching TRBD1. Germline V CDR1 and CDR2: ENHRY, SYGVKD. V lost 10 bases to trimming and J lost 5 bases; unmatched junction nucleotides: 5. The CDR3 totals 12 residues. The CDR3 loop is CATRQGANEQYF. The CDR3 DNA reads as TGTGCCACCCGACAGGGGGCTAACGAGCAGTACTTC.

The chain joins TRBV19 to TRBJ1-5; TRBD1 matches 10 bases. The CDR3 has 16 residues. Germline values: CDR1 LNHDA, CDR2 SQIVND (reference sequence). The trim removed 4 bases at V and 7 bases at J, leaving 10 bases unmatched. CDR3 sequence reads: CASSTSFRDRGQPQHF. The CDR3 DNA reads TGTGCCAGTAGTACTTCCTTCCGGGACAGGGGACAGCCCCAGCATTTT.

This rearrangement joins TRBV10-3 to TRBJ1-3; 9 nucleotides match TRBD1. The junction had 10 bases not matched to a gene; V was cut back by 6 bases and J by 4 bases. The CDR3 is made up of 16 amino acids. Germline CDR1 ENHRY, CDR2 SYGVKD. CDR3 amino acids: CAISRTGVGVGNTIYF. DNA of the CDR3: TGTGCCATCAGCCGGACAGGGGTCGGGGTAGGAAACACCATATATTTT.

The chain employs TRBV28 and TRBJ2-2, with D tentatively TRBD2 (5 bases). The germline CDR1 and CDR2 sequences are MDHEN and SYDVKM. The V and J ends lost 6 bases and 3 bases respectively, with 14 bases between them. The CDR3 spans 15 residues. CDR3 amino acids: CASSQASGYTGELFF. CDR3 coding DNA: TGTGCCAGCAGCCAAGCCTCGGGGTACACCGGGGAGCTGTTTTTT. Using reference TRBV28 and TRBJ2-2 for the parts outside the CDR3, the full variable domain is DVKVTQSSRYLVKRTGEKVFLECVQDMDHENMFWYRQDPGLGLRLIYFSYDVKMKEKGDIPEGYSVSREKKERFSLILESASTNQTSMYLCASSQASGYTGELFFGEGSRLTVL.

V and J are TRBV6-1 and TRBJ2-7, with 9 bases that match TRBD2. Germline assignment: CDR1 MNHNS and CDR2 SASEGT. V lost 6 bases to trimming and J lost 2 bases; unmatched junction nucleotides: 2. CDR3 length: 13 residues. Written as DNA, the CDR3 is TGTGCCAGCAGATTAGCGGGGGCCTACGAGCAGTACTTC. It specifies CASRLAGAYEQYF.

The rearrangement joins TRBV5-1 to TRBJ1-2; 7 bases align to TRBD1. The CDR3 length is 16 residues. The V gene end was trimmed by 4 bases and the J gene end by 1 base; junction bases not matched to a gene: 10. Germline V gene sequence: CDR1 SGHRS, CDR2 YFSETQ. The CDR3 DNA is TGCGCCAGCAGCGAACCAGGGGGTAGCAATAACTATGGCTACACCTTC. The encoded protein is CASSEPGGSNNYGYTF.

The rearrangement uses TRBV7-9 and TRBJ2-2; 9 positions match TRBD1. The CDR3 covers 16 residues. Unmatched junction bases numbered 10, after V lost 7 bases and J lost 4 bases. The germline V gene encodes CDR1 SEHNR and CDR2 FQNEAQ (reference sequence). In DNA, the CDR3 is TGTGCCAGCACCGGGGGACAGGGCCTCATCACCGGGGAGCTGTTTTTT. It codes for CASTGGQGLITGELFF.

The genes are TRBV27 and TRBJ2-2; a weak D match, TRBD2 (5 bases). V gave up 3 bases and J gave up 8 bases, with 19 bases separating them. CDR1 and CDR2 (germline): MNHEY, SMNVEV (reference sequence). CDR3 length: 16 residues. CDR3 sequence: CASSFRTDTHGGELFF. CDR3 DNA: TGTGCCAGCAGTTTCCGGACTGATACTCACGGGGGGGAGCTGTTTTTT.

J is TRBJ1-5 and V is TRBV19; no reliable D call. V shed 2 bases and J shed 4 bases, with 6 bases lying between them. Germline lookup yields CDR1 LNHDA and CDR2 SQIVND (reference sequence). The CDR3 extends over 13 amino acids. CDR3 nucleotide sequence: TGTGCCAGTAGTATAAGAGGGAATCAGCCCCAGCATTTT. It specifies CASSIRGNQPQHF.

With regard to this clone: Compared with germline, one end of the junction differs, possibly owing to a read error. CDR3 residues: CASSQGQPQATQYF. CDR3 nucleotide sequence: TGCGCCAGCAGCCAGGGACAGCCCCAAGCGACCCAGTACTTC. The rearrangement links TRBV5-1 to TRBJ2-5, with 7 bases identical to TRBD1. Germline V gene lookup returns CDR1 SGHRS and CDR2 YFSETQ. CDR3 length: 14 amino acids.

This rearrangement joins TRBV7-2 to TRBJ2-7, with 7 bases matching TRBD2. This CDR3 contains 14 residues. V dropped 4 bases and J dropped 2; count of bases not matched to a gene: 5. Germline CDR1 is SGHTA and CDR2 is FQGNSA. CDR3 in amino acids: CASSSSGTTYEQYF. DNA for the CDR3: TGTGCCAGCAGCTCATCAGGGACTACCTACGAGCAGTACTTC.

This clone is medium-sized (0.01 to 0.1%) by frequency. In DNA form, the CDR3 reads TGTGCCAGCAGTGACTCAGCGGGGGGGCAAGATACGCAGTATTTT. This codes for CASSDSAGGQDTQYF. V is TRBV6-4 and J is TRBJ2-3; 10 bases match TRBD2. Germline V gene lookup returns CDR1 MRHNA and CDR2 SNTAGT. This CDR3 is 15 amino acids long. J gave up 5 bases and V 0 bases, and 2 bases lay outside the gene matches.

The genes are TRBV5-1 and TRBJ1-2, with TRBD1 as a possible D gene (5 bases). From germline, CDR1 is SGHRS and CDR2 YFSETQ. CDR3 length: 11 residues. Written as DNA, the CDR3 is TGCGCTAGCTCTCAGGGCTATGGCTACACCTTC. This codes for CASSQGYGYTF.

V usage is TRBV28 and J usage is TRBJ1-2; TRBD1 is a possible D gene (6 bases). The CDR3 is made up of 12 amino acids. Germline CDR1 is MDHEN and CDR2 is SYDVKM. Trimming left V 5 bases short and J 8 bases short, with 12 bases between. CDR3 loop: CASSRQGSGYTF. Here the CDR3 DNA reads TGTGCCAGCAGTCGCCAGGGGTCGGGCTACACCTTC.

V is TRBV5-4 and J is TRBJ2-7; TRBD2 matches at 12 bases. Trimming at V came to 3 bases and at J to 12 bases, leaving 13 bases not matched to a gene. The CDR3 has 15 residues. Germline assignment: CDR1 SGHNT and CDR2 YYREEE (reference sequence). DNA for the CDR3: TGTGCCAGCAGCTCCCCCGGGACTAGCGGGCGGGGATTGTACTTC. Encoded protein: CASSSPGTSGRGLYF. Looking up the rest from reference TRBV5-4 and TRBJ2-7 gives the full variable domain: ETGVTQSPTHLIKTRGQQVTLRCSSQSGHNTVSWYQQALGQGPQFIFQYYREEENGRGNFPPRFSGLQFPNYSSELNVNALELDDSALYLCASSSPGTSGRGLYFGPGTRLTVT.

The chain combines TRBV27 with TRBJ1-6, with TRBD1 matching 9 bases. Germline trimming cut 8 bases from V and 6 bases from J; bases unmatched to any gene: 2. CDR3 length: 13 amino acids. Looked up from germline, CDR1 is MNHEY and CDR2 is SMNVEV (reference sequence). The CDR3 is CASQTGGNSPLHF. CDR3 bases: TGTGCCAGCCAGACAGGGGGTAATTCACCCCTCCACTTT.

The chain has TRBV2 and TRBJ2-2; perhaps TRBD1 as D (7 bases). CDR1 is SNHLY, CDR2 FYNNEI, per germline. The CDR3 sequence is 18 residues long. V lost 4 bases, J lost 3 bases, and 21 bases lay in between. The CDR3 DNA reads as TGTGCCAGCAGTGGAGAGGGGGCGCCGGGGGTGGACACCGGGGAGCTGTTTTTT. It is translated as CASSGEGAPGVDTGELFF.

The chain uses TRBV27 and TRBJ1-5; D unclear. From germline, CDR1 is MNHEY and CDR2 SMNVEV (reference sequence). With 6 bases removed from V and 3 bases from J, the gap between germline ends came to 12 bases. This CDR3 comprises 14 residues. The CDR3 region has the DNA TGTGCCAGCAGCCCTGGCAGGCTCAATCAGCCCCAGCATTTT. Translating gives CASSPGRLNQPQHF.

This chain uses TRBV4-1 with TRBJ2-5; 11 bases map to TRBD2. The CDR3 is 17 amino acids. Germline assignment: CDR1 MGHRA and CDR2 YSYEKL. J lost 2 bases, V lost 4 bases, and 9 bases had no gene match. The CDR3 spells CASSPLAGGLGQETQYF. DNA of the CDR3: TGCGCCAGCAGCCCGCTAGCGGGGGGCCTGGGACAAGAGACCCAGTACTTC.